Each of the 7 T cell receptor beta chains below was sequenced from the same sample in a study of spatial heterogeneity in lung cancer. MiXCR, run by TCRdb on the 5' RACE reads, gives a single entry per CDR3 protein. In the table there are roughly 80,000 distinct CDR3 sequences, 8% of which are singletons. Time point reported: sample taken at primary tumor resection. The sequencing here drew on PBMCs, taken at surgery. These receptors came from a male donor with early-stage non-small cell lung cancer.

This clonotype has more than one count but fewer than ten. This chain uses TRBV5-1 with TRBJ2-1; 10 bases are a match to TRBD1. J was trimmed by 0 bases and V by 4 bases; bases with no gene match: 4. This CDR3 spans 16 amino acids. Germline V gene data show CDR1 as SGHRS and CDR2 as YFSETQ. CDR3 nucleotide sequence: TGCGCCAGCAGCGGGGGACAGGGGAGCTCCTACAATGAGCAGTTCTTC. It codes for CASSGGQGSSYNEQFF. The whole variable domain, remainder taken from reference TRBV5-1 and TRBJ2-1, is KAGVTQTPRYLIKTRGQQVTLSCSPISGHRSVSWYQQTPGQGLQFLFEYFSETQRNKGNFPGRFSGRQFSNSRSEMNVSTLELGDSALYLCASSGGQGSSYNEQFFGPGTRLTVL.

This rearrangement joins TRBV7-2 to TRBJ1-6, with D unclear. Trimming removed 4 bases from V and 7 bases from J, with 14 bases in between. This CDR3 spans 15 amino acids. CDR1 and CDR2 (germline): SGHTA, FQGNSA. CDR3 DNA: TGTGCCAGCAGCTGGGATCCGGGCCGAAATTCACCCCTCCACTTT. Amino acids: CASSWDPGRNSPLHF.

This clonotype was seen many times. V and J are TRBV5-6 and TRBJ1-5, with D hard to call. Per the germline V gene, CDR1 is SGHDT and CDR2 is YYEEEE. V was pared by 2 bases and J by 0 bases, with 0 bases between. This CDR3 spans 12 amino acids. CDR3 in DNA: TGTGCCAGCAGCTTTAGCAATCAGCCCCAGCATTTT. Translating gives CASSFSNQPQHF.

This clonotype was recorded at least ten times. J is TRBJ2-7 and V is TRBV7-9; 9 nucleotides match TRBD1. Unmatched junction bases numbered 5, after V lost 1 base and J lost 4 bases. The germline gives CDR1 SEHNR, CDR2 FQNEAQ (reference sequence). CDR3 length equals 15 residues. CDR3 amino acids: CASSLVGTGQYEQYF. The CDR3 DNA reads as TGTGCCAGCAGCTTAGTTGGGACAGGGCAGTACGAGCAGTACTTC. The full variable domain, in which reference TRBV7-9 and TRBJ2-7 provide the parts outside the CDR3, is DTGVSQNPRHKITKRGQNVTFRCDPISEHNRLYWYRQTLGQGPEFLTYFQNEAQLEKSRLLSDRFSAERPKGSFSTLEIQRTEQGDSAMYLCASSLVGTGQYEQYFGPGTRLTVT.

V usage is TRBV19 and J usage is TRBJ2-3; 10 positions match TRBD1. The V gene's germline CDR1 is LNHDA and CDR2 SQIVND (reference sequence). The CDR3 length is 15 residues. Germline trimming cut 9 bases from V and 4 bases from J; bases unmatched to any gene: 10. CDR3 in amino acids: CASTTGGGGADTQYF. The CDR3 nucleotides read TGTGCCAGCACGACAGGGGGCGGTGGGGCAGATACGCAGTATTTT.

A few counts support this clonotype. The chain employs TRBV6-6 and TRBJ1-1; the D is unclear. The V and J ends lost 6 bases and 7 bases respectively, with 15 bases between them. This CDR3 has 13 residues. In germline, CDR1 is MNHNY, CDR2 SVGAGI (reference sequence). The CDR3 loop reads CASSPAAVSEAFF. The CDR3 nucleotides are TGTGCCAGCAGCCCCGCCGCAGTTAGTGAAGCTTTCTTT.

This clonotype was picked up many times. J is TRBJ2-7 and V is TRBV20-1; unclear D gene. There are 13 residues in the CDR3. The germline V gene has CDR1 DFQATT and CDR2 SNEGSKA (reference sequence). Trimming removed 3 bases from V and 0 bases from J, with 9 bases in between. The CDR3 region is CSASPSSSYEQYF. The CDR3 DNA sequence: TGCAGTGCTAGCCCGAGCAGCTCCTACGAGCAGTACTTC.